These T cell receptor beta chains were read from a single sample in a study of shared clonotypes between healthy human individuals. Clones were sequenced by immunoSEQ multiplex PCR, and TCRdb holds only the in-frame ones, with some missing. The sample yields some 2.1 million clones, roughly 95% seen once. Sequencing was performed on naive CD8+ T cells from PBMCs. Every receptor here comes from a man younger than 35 in good health. Some clones in this sample may be carry-over from other donors' samples. Both conserved end residues are part of each CDR3. D genes are given only for firm matches. Clone sizes are given selectively: once, few, many, or a class where the clone is expanded.

CDR3 DNA: TGCAGCGTTGAAGATCGCGGGGGAAGCTCCTACAATGAGCAGTTCTTC
CDR3 protein: CSVEDRGGSSYNEQFF
V gene: TRBV29-1
CDR3 length: 16
J gene: TRBJ2-1
D gene: TRBD2
clone size: .

CDR3 DNA: TGTGCCAGCAGCAGGGACCGGTGGTTCGCTTTCTTT
CDR3 protein: CASSRDRWFAFF
V gene: TRBV28
CDR3 length: 12
J gene: TRBJ1-1
D gene: .
clone size: .

CDR3 DNA: TGTGCCATTTTAACGGCGGCGGAAGGCTACGAGCAGTACTTC
CDR3 protein: CAILTAAEGYEQYF
V gene: TRBV10-3
CDR3 length: 14
J gene: TRBJ2-7
D gene: .
clone size: .

CDR3 DNA: TGTGCCAGCAGCTTAGGGGGGATCCCTAGGGATGAGCAGTTCTTC
CDR3 protein: CASSLGGIPRDEQFF
V gene: TRBV7-9
CDR3 length: 15
J gene: TRBJ2-1
D gene: .
clone size: .

CDR3 DNA: TGTGCCAGCAGCACAACTAGCGGGTTTGCAACTAATGAAAAACTGTTTTTT
CDR3 protein: CASSTTSGFATNEKLFF
V gene: TRBV7-9
CDR3 length: 17
J gene: TRBJ1-4
D gene: .
clone size: .

CDR3 DNA: TGTGCCAGCAGCTTAAAGGGGGGATCCTACGAGCAGTACTTC
CDR3 protein: CASSLKGGSYEQYF
V gene: TRBV7-3
CDR3 length: 14
J gene: TRBJ2-7
D gene: .
clone size: .

CDR3 DNA: TGCGCCAGCAGCTTGTGGGTACAGGACTCTAACACTGAAGCTTTCTTT
CDR3 protein: CASSLWVQDSNTEAFF
V gene: TRBV5-1
CDR3 length: 16
J gene: TRBJ1-1
D gene: .
clone size: .

CDR3 DNA: TGTGCCAGCAGCCAGAGTCAGGGACCCTCCTACGAGCAGTACTTC
CDR3 protein: CASSQSQGPSYEQYF
V gene: TRBV7-8
CDR3 length: 15
J gene: TRBJ2-7
D gene: .
clone size: .

CDR3 DNA: TGTGCCAGCAGGCAGGGCGTAGCCGGGGAGCTGTTTTTT
CDR3 protein: CASRQGVAGELFF
V gene: TRBV2
CDR3 length: 13
J gene: TRBJ2-2
D gene: .
clone size: .

CDR3 DNA: TGTGCCAGCAGCTTGTCGTTACAGCAGCCCCAGCATTTT
CDR3 protein: CASSLSLQQPQHF
V gene: TRBV5-6
CDR3 length: 13
J gene: TRBJ1-5
D gene: .
clone size: .

CDR3 DNA: TGCAGTGGGCTTGACACTGAAGCTTTCTTT
CDR3 protein: CSGLDTEAFF
V gene: TRBV20-1
CDR3 length: 10
J gene: TRBJ1-1
D gene: .
clone size: few

CDR3 DNA: TGTGCCAGCAGCCCTATAGAGGGCCAGACTAACTATGGCTACACCTTC
CDR3 protein: CASSPIEGQTNYGYTF
V gene: TRBV7-9
CDR3 length: 16
J gene: TRBJ1-2
D gene: .
clone size: .

CDR3 DNA: TGTGCCAGCAGCCCGGGACTAGGGGGGGATACGCAGTATTTT
CDR3 protein: CASSPGLGGDTQYF
V gene: TRBV5-4
CDR3 length: 14
J gene: TRBJ2-3
D gene: TRBD2
clone size: .

CDR3 DNA: TGTGCCAGCAGTCCCAATCAGGCCGGGGAAAACGGGGAGCTGTTTTTT
CDR3 protein: CASSPNQAGENGELFF
V gene: TRBV27
CDR3 length: 16
J gene: TRBJ2-2
D gene: .
clone size: .

CDR3 DNA: TGTGCCAGCAGCACTAGCTACACAGATACGCAGTATTTT
CDR3 protein: CASSTSYTDTQYF
V gene: TRBV7-6
CDR3 length: 13
J gene: TRBJ2-3
D gene: .
clone size: .

CDR3 DNA: TGTGCCAGCAGTGGACAGGGTAGAAACACCATATATTTT
CDR3 protein: CASSGQGRNTIYF
V gene: TRBV5-6
CDR3 length: 13
J gene: TRBJ1-3
D gene: TRBD1
clone size: .

CDR3 DNA: TGTGCCAGCAGGAGCTTGGATAGCAATCAGCCCCAGCATTTT
CDR3 protein: CASRSLDSNQPQHF
V gene: TRBV28
CDR3 length: 14
J gene: TRBJ1-5
D gene: .
clone size: .

CDR3 DNA: TGCGCCAGCAGCCCAGCTGGCGGCTATGGCTACACCTTC
CDR3 protein: CASSPAGGYGYTF
V gene: TRBV5-1
CDR3 length: 13
J gene: TRBJ1-2
D gene: .
clone size: .

CDR3 DNA: TGCAGCGGACAGGGGGCGACGCCCTTTGGGGAGCAGTACTTC
CDR3 protein: CSGQGATPFGEQYF
V gene: TRBV29-1
CDR3 length: 14
J gene: TRBJ2-7
D gene: TRBD1
clone size: .

CDR3 DNA: TGTGCCAGCAGCTCGCGTAGCGGGAGAGGGTCCTACGAGCAGTACTTC
CDR3 protein: CASSSRSGRGSYEQYF
V gene: TRBV27
CDR3 length: 16
J gene: TRBJ2-7
D gene: TRBD2
clone size: .

CDR3 DNA: TGTGCCAGCATGGGGACTAGCGGGATCGAGCAGTACTTC
CDR3 protein: CASMGTSGIEQYF
V gene: TRBV30
CDR3 length: 13
J gene: TRBJ2-7
D gene: TRBD2
clone size: .

CDR3 DNA: TGTGCCAGCAGCTTACTCTTAGAGAACACTGAAGCTTTCTTT
CDR3 protein: CASSLLLENTEAFF
V gene: TRBV7-9
CDR3 length: 14
J gene: TRBJ1-1
D gene: .
clone size: .

CDR3 DNA: TGTGCCAGCAGCTTGGGAATTGGCAGGGTCTCCGAGCAGTACTTC
CDR3 protein: CASSLGIGRVSEQYF
V gene: TRBV7-9
CDR3 length: 15
J gene: TRBJ2-7
D gene: .
clone size: .

CDR3 DNA: TGCGCCAGCAGCTTGAGCCGGTTTGGCAATCAGCCCCAGCATTTT
CDR3 protein: CASSLSRFGNQPQHF
V gene: TRBV5-1
CDR3 length: 15
J gene: TRBJ1-5
D gene: .
clone size: .

CDR3 DNA: TGCGCCAGCAGCCAAGATGTACTAGCGGAGACCTACGAGCAGTACTTC
CDR3 protein: CASSQDVLAETYEQYF
V gene: TRBV4-1
CDR3 length: 16
J gene: TRBJ2-7
D gene: TRBD2
clone size: .

CDR3 DNA: TGTGCCAGCAGCGTAAAGGCGGGAGGTTCCTACGAGCAGTACTTC
CDR3 protein: CASSVKAGGSYEQYF
V gene: TRBV9
CDR3 length: 15
J gene: TRBJ2-7
D gene: TRBD2
clone size: .

CDR3 DNA: TGTGCCAGCAGCTTAGGGCAGGACATCCATGAAAAACTGTTTTTT
CDR3 protein: CASSLGQDIHEKLFF
V gene: TRBV7-9
CDR3 length: 15
J gene: TRBJ1-4
D gene: .
clone size: .

CDR3 DNA: TGCAGCGTTCACGACAGAAGTCGCCCGTATGAAGCTTTCTTT
CDR3 protein: CSVHDRSRPYEAFF
V gene: TRBV29-1
CDR3 length: 14
J gene: TRBJ1-1
D gene: .
clone size: .

CDR3 DNA: TGTGCCAGCAGCCAAGATGCGGGAGTAAGGGAGACCCAGTACTTC
CDR3 protein: CASSQDAGVRETQYF
V gene: TRBV14
CDR3 length: 15
J gene: TRBJ2-5
D gene: TRBD2
clone size: .

CDR3 DNA: TGTGCCAGCAGGCCTCCGGGACAGGGTCATGAGCAGTTCTTC
CDR3 protein: CASRPPGQGHEQFF
V gene: TRBV6-6
CDR3 length: 14
J gene: TRBJ2-1
D gene: TRBD1
clone size: .

CDR3 DNA: TGTGCCAGCAGCTTATTGTATGTCGAGACACAGCTCGAGCAGTACTTC
CDR3 protein: CASSLLYVETQLEQYF
V gene: TRBV7-9
CDR3 length: 16
J gene: TRBJ2-7
D gene: .
clone size: .

CDR3 DNA: TGCGCCAGCAGTGAGGGGTACTACGAGCAGTACTTC
CDR3 protein: CASSEGYYEQYF
V gene: TRBV10-1
CDR3 length: 12
J gene: TRBJ2-7
D gene: .
clone size: .

CDR3 DNA: TGTGCCAGCAGCCTAAGGGCGGGTGAAAAACTGTTTTTT
CDR3 protein: CASSLRAGEKLFF
V gene: TRBV6-5
CDR3 length: 13
J gene: TRBJ1-4
D gene: .
clone size: .

CDR3 DNA: TGCAGCGTTGAAGAGGTGCCACCTGGGGGCCAGTACTTC
CDR3 protein: CSVEEVPPGGQYF
V gene: TRBV29-1
CDR3 length: 13
J gene: TRBJ2-5
D gene: .
clone size: once

CDR3 DNA: TGTGCCAGCAGTTTATCGCGGGGAGGGGCGAATGAGCAGTTCTTC
CDR3 protein: CASSLSRGGANEQFF
V gene: TRBV27
CDR3 length: 15
J gene: TRBJ2-1
D gene: TRBD2
clone size: .

CDR3 DNA: TGTGCCAGTAGTATTCAGGGGACAGGCTCTGAAGCTTTCTTT
CDR3 protein: CASSIQGTGSEAFF
V gene: TRBV19
CDR3 length: 14
J gene: TRBJ1-1
D gene: TRBD1
clone size: .

CDR3 DNA: TGTGCCAGCAGGTACTCCGCGGTGAACACTGAAGCTTTCTTT
CDR3 protein: CASRYSAVNTEAFF
V gene: TRBV14
CDR3 length: 14
J gene: TRBJ1-1
D gene: .
clone size: few

CDR3 DNA: TGTGCCAGCAGCGGCGCTGGACAGTTGAACACTGAAGCTTTCTTT
CDR3 protein: CASSGAGQLNTEAFF
V gene: TRBV9
CDR3 length: 15
J gene: TRBJ1-1
D gene: .
clone size: .

CDR3 DNA: TGTGCCAGCAGCCCTTCTGTGAGCTCCTACGAGCAGTACTTC
CDR3 protein: CASSPSVSSYEQYF
V gene: TRBV28
CDR3 length: 14
J gene: TRBJ2-7
D gene: .
clone size: .

CDR3 DNA: TGTGCCAGCAGTTCCGGAGGGCCCCAAAAAGTCTTC
CDR3 protein: CASSSGGPQKVF
V gene: TRBV27
CDR3 length: 12
J gene: TRBJ2-7
D gene: .
clone size: .

CDR3 DNA: TGTGCCAGCAGCGCCTCTGTTGAGACAGATACGCAGTATTTT
CDR3 protein: CASSASVETDTQYF
V gene: TRBV27
CDR3 length: 14
J gene: TRBJ2-3
D gene: .
clone size: .

CDR3 DNA: TGTGCCAGCAGCTCCTACAGGGGGAAGGAGACCCAGTACTTC
CDR3 protein: CASSSYRGKETQYF
V gene: TRBV7-8
CDR3 length: 14
J gene: TRBJ2-5
D gene: TRBD1
clone size: .

CDR3 DNA: TGCGCCAGCAGCCAGATGGAGTTGTTAGGAGAACCAAGAGAGACCCAGTACTTC
CDR3 protein: CASSQMELLGEPRETQYF
V gene: TRBV4-3
CDR3 length: 18
J gene: TRBJ2-5
D gene: .
clone size: .

CDR3 DNA: TGTGCCAGCAGCCAAGATATGGGACATTTGAACACTGAAGCTTTCTTT
CDR3 protein: CASSQDMGHLNTEAFF
V gene: TRBV4-2
CDR3 length: 16
J gene: TRBJ1-1
D gene: .
clone size: .

CDR3 DNA: TGTGCCAGCAGCTCGCTTGGCTTGAGCTCCTACGAGCAGTACTTC
CDR3 protein: CASSSLGLSSYEQYF
V gene: TRBV11-2
CDR3 length: 15
J gene: TRBJ2-7
D gene: .
clone size: .

CDR3 DNA: TGTGCCAGCAGAGGGACAGGTGAAGCTTTCTTT
CDR3 protein: CASRGTGEAFF
V gene: TRBV7-6
CDR3 length: 11
J gene: TRBJ1-1
D gene: TRBD1
clone size: .

CDR3 DNA: TGTGCCAGCAGCTTACGCCGGACAGGGATTTTGGAGACCCAGTACTTC
CDR3 protein: CASSLRRTGILETQYF
V gene: TRBV27
CDR3 length: 16
J gene: TRBJ2-5
D gene: TRBD1
clone size: .

CDR3 DNA: TGCGCCAGCAGCCAAGATCCGCCCGAGGGGGACGGAGAGACCCAGTACTTC
CDR3 protein: CASSQDPPEGDGETQYF
V gene: TRBV4-1
CDR3 length: 17
J gene: TRBJ2-5
D gene: .
clone size: .

CDR3 DNA: TGTGCCAGCAGTTACTTGGCCGGGACAGGAGGCACTGAAGCTTTCTTT
CDR3 protein: CASSYLAGTGGTEAFF
V gene: TRBV6-6
CDR3 length: 16
J gene: TRBJ1-1
D gene: TRBD1
clone size: .

CDR3 DNA: TGCGCCAGCAGCGAAGGACTAGCGGGCCCCTACGAGCAGTACTTC
CDR3 protein: CASSEGLAGPYEQYF
V gene: TRBV4-1
CDR3 length: 15
J gene: TRBJ2-7
D gene: TRBD2
clone size: few

CDR3 DNA: TGTGCCAGCAGTTCCACGGACAGTAATGAGCAGTTCTTC
CDR3 protein: CASSSTDSNEQFF
V gene: TRBV6-5
CDR3 length: 13
J gene: TRBJ2-1
D gene: .
clone size: .

CDR3 DNA: TGTGCCAGCACCCCCCCGGGGGGCACTGAAGCTTTCTTT
CDR3 protein: CASTPPGGTEAFF
V gene: TRBV5-6
CDR3 length: 13
J gene: TRBJ1-1
D gene: .
clone size: .

CDR3 DNA: TGTGCCACCCAAGGGTTAGGAAGGACTGAAGCTTTCTTT
CDR3 protein: CATQGLGRTEAFF
V gene: TRBV10-3
CDR3 length: 13
J gene: TRBJ1-1
D gene: .
clone size: .

CDR3 DNA: TGTGCCTGGAGTTTAGGACTGACGACGCGGGGAGAGACCCAGTACTTC
CDR3 protein: CAWSLGLTTRGETQYF
V gene: TRBV30
CDR3 length: 16
J gene: TRBJ2-5
D gene: .
clone size: .

CDR3 DNA: TGTGCCAGCAGCTTAGCAGTGGTAGGGCGGGGCCTTTACAATGAGCAGTTCTTC
CDR3 protein: CASSLAVVGRGLYNEQFF
V gene: TRBV7-6
CDR3 length: 18
J gene: TRBJ2-1
D gene: .
clone size: .

CDR3 DNA: TGCGCCAGCAGCCAATCAATGGGGGCGGGAGTGCCCTACGAGCAGTACTTC
CDR3 protein: CASSQSMGAGVPYEQYF
V gene: TRBV4-3
CDR3 length: 17
J gene: TRBJ2-7
D gene: .
clone size: .

CDR3 DNA: TGCGCCAGCAGCTTGGATAGAAATCAGCCCCAGCATTTT
CDR3 protein: CASSLDRNQPQHF
V gene: TRBV5-1
CDR3 length: 13
J gene: TRBJ1-5
D gene: .
clone size: .

CDR3 DNA: TGTGCCAGCAGCTTGAGGGACGGCATCAGAAGGGCCAACGTCCTGACTTTC
CDR3 protein: CASSLRDGIRRANVLTF
V gene: TRBV7-8
CDR3 length: 17
J gene: TRBJ2-6
D gene: .
clone size: .

CDR3 DNA: TGTGCCAGCAGCTTAGCTGCGCCCGATGAGCAGTTCTTC
CDR3 protein: CASSLAAPDEQFF
V gene: TRBV7-9
CDR3 length: 13
J gene: TRBJ2-1
D gene: .
clone size: .